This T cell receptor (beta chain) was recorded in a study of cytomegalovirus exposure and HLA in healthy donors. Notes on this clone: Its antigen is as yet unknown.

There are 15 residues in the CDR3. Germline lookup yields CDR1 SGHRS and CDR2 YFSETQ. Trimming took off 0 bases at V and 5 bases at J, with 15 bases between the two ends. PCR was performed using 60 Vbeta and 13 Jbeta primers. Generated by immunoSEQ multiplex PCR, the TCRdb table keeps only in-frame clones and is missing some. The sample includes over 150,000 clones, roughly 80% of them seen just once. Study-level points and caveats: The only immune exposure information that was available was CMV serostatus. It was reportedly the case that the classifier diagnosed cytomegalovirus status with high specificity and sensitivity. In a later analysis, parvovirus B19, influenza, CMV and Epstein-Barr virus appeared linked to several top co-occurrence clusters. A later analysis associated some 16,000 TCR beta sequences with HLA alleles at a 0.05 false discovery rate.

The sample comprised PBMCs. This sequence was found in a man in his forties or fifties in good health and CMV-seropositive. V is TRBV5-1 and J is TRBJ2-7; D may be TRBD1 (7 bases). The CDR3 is CASSLEEGAWNEQYF. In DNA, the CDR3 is TGCGCCAGCAGCTTGGAGGAGGGGGCTTGGAACGAGCAGTACTTC.